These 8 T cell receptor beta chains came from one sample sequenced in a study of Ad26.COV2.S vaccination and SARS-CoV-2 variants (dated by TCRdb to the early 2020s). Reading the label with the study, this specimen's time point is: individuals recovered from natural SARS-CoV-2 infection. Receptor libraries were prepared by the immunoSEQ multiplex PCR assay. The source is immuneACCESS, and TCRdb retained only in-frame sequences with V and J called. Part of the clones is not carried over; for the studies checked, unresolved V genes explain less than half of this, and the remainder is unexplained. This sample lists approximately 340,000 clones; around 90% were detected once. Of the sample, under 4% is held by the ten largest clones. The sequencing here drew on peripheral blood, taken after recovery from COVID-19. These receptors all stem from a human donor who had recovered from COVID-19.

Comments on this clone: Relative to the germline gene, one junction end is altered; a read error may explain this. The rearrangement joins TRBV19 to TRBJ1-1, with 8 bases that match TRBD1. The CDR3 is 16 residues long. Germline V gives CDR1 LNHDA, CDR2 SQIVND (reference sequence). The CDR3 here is CASSIESDRVATEAFF. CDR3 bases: TGTGCCAGTAGCATAGAGTCGGACAGGGTGGCCACTGAAGCTTTCTTT.

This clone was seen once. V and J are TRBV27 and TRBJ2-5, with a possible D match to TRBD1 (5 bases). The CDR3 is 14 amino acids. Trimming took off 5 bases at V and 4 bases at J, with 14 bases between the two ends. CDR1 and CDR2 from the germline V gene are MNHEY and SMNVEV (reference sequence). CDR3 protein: CASSLQVLLETQYF. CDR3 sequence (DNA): TGTGCCAGCAGTCTACAGGTATTATTAGAGACCCAGTACTTC.

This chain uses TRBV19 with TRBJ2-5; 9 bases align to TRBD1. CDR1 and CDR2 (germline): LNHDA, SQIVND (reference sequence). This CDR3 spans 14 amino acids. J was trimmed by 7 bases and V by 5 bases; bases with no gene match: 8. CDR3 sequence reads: CASSSGQGRRTQYF. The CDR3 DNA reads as TGTGCCAGTAGTTCTGGACAGGGGAGGAGGACCCAGTACTTC.

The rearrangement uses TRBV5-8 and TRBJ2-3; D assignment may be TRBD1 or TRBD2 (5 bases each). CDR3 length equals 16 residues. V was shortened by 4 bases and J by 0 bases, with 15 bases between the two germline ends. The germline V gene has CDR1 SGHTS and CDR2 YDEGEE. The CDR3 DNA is TGTGCCAGCAGCCCCGGTTGGGGACCTAGCACAGATACGCAGTATTTT. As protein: CASSPGWGPSTDTQYF.

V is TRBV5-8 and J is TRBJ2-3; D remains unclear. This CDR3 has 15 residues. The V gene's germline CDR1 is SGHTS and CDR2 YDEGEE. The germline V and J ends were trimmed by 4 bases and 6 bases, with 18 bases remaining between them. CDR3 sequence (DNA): TGTGCCAGCAGCCCCCTGGGTGCCTTTTGGGATACGCAGTATTTT. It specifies CASSPLGAFWDTQYF. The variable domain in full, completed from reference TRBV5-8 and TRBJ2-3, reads EAGVTQSPTHLIKTRGQQATLRCSPISGHTSVYWYQQALGLGLQFLLWYDEGEERNRGNFPPRFSGRQFPNYSSELNVNALELEDSALYLCASSPLGAFWDTQYFGPGTRLTVL.

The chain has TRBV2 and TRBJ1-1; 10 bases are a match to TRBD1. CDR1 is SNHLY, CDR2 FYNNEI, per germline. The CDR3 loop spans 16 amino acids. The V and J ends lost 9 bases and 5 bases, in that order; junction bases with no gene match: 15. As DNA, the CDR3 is TGTGCCAGTAAATGGGGGGACAGGGGTCCCAAGACTGAAGCTTTCTTT. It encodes CASKWGDRGPKTEAFF. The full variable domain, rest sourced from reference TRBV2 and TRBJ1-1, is EPEVTQTPSHQVTQMGQEVILRCVPISNHLYFYWYRQILGQKVEFLVSFYNNEISEKSEIFDDQFSVERPDGSNFTLKIRSTKLEDSAMYFCASKWGDRGPKTEAFFGQGTRLTVV.

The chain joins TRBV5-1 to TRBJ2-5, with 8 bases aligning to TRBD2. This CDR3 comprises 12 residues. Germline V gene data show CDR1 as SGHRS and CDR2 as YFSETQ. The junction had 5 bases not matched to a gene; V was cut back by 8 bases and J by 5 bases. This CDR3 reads CASGSGGETQYF. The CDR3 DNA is TGCGCCAGTGGAAGCGGGGGCGAGACCCAGTACTTC.

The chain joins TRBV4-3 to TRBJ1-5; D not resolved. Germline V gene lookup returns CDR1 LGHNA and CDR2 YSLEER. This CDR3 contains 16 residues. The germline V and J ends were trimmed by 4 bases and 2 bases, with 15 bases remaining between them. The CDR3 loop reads CASSPKGSGGNQPQHF. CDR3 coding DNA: TGCGCCAGCAGCCCCAAGGGATCCGGGGGCAATCAGCCCCAGCATTTT.